One and the same sample provided the 28 T cell receptor beta chains below, sequenced in a study of blood T cells in healthy people across ages. It was with a sample-barcoded 5' primer and a J-beta primer mix that a second PCR of roughly 7 to 12 cycles was run. TCRdb reprocessed the 5' RACE reads with MiXCR, giving one entry per CDR3 protein. The table lists around 1.5 million distinct CDR3 sequences, roughly 30% of them singletons, with about 11% in the top ten. Input material: blood. These receptors were obtained from a woman in her twenties or thirties in good health.

The chain employs TRBV29-1 and TRBJ2-3; 8 bases match TRBD2. This CDR3 region has 17 residues. Trimming at V came to 4 bases and at J to 12 bases, leaving 24 bases not matched to a gene. Germline loops: CDR1 SQVTM, CDR2 ANQGSEA. CDR3 protein: CSVVPHLLRGVIPSQYF. CDR3 bases: TGCAGCGTTGTCCCCCACCTTTTGCGGGGGGTGATCCCTTCACAGTATTTT.

A few counts support this clonotype. This chain uses TRBV3-1 with TRBJ2-7; 8 bases align to TRBD1. V lost 1 base to trimming and J lost 5 bases; unmatched junction nucleotides: 4. CDR1 is LGHDT, CDR2 YNNKEL, per germline (reference sequence). The CDR3 totals 14 residues. This chain's CDR3 is CASSQGTGPNEQYF. The CDR3 DNA is TGTGCCAGCAGCCAAGGGACAGGGCCCAACGAGCAGTACTTC.

This clonotype turned up a few times. This sequence joins TRBV28 and TRBJ2-7, with D uncertain. Trimming took 3 bases from V and 0 from J, leaving 15 bases between them. The CDR3 spans 16 residues. Germline CDR1 is MDHEN and CDR2 is SYDVKM. CDR3 nucleotide sequence: TGTGCCAGCAGTTTGGCGCCAGGAGTGAGCTCCTACGAGCAGTACTTC. This translates into CASSLAPGVSSYEQYF.

The chain links TRBV5-4 to TRBJ2-1; D is unclear. The CDR3 is made up of 17 amino acids. In germline, CDR1 is SGHNT, CDR2 YYREEE (reference sequence). Trimming stripped 0 bases from V and 4 bases from J, with 17 bases between. CDR3 residues: CASSLDVPSFGYNEQFF. The CDR3 DNA is TGTGCCAGCAGCTTGGATGTTCCCTCCTTTGGATACAATGAGCAGTTCTTC.

In the case of this clonotype: One junction end does not reproduce the germline sequence, and a read error may be involved. The J gene is TRBJ2-1, the V gene TRBV7-2; TRBD2 matches 10 bases. CDR1 SGHTA and CDR2 FQGNSA come from the germline V gene. This CDR3 contains 15 residues. The CDR3 nucleotides are TGTGCCAACAGCTTCCCTAGCGGGAGAGGAGGTGAGCAGTTCTTC. Its translation: CANSFPSGRGGEQFF.

This clonotype was counted between two and nine times. The CDR3 region has the DNA TGTGCCAGCAGCTTACAACGCCGGGGACAGGGGGGAGAGACCCAGTACTTC. Amino acids: CASSLQRRGQGGETQYF. This chain connects TRBV3-1 to TRBJ2-5; 11 bases agree with TRBD1. In germline, CDR1 is LGHDT, CDR2 YNNKEL (reference sequence). The CDR3 has 17 amino acids. Unmatched junction bases numbered 12, after V lost 5 bases and J lost 4 bases.

V and J are TRBV30 and TRBJ2-5, with TRBD2 identical over 7 bases. The DNA end is a closer match to TRBJ2-7, so the J assignment may be wrong. Looked up from germline, CDR1 is GTSNPN and CDR2 is SVGIG (reference sequence). This CDR3 is 13 amino acids long. The DNA of the CDR3 is TGTGCCTTGGCCCTAAGGGGAGGGAACGAGCAGTACTTC. The encoded protein is CALALRGGNEQYF.

In its sample, this clonotype was seen a few times. V is TRBV30 and J is TRBJ2-7; D is uncertain. V lost 2 bases to trimming and J lost 0 bases, with 17 bases between them. The CDR3 extends over 16 amino acids. CDR1 is GTSNPN, CDR2 SVGIG, per germline (reference sequence). DNA for the CDR3: TGTGCCTGGAGTCCACCACTTAAGGGTATCTCCTACGAGCAGTACTTC. Protein sequence: CAWSPPLKGISYEQYF.

This clonotype was counted only a few times. The chain combines TRBV20-1 with TRBJ2-5, with TRBD2 matching 10 bases. V lost 3 bases and J lost 2; bases outside the gene matches: 9. CDR3 size: 16 residues. Germline values: CDR1 DFQATT, CDR2 SNEGSKA (reference sequence). The CDR3: CSARAPQRGGQETQYF. CDR3 coding DNA: TGCAGTGCTAGGGCCCCCCAGCGGGGGGGTCAAGAGACCCAGTACTTC.

The sample holds a few counts of this clonotype. The V call is TRBV7-9, the J call TRBJ2-1, with D perhaps TRBD2 (6 bases). Per the germline V gene, CDR1 is SEHNR and CDR2 is FQNEAQ (reference sequence). This CDR3 contains 14 residues. V lost 3 bases and J lost 9, with 15 bases in between. CDR3 nucleotide sequence: TGTGCCAGCAGCTTGGGGCGGGGCAGGGTTGAGCAGTTCTTC. Its translation: CASSLGRGRVEQFF.

This chain links TRBV2 with TRBJ1-2; D is possibly TRBD1 (5 bases). The germline CDR1 and CDR2 sequences are SNHLY and FYNNEI. The CDR3 spans 13 residues. V gave up 2 bases and J gave up 7 bases, with 11 bases separating them. CDR3: CASSEIQRGGYTF. For the CDR3, the DNA is TGTGCCAGCAGTGAAATACAGAGGGGTGGCTACACCTTC. Drawing the rest from reference TRBV2 and TRBJ1-2, the complete variable domain is EPEVTQTPSHQVTQMGQEVILRCVPISNHLYFYWYRQILGQKVEFLVSFYNNEISEKSEIFDDQFSVERPDGSNFTLKIRSTKLEDSAMYFCASSEIQRGGYTFGSGTRLTVV.

The J gene is TRBJ2-7, the V gene TRBV9, with D perhaps TRBD2 (6 bases). The V gene's germline CDR1 is SGDLS and CDR2 YYNGEE. This CDR3 has 15 amino acids. V was clipped by 3 bases and J by 5 bases, with 18 bases between them. The CDR3 sequence is CASSGPAPGVHEQYF. CDR3 coding DNA: TGTGCCAGCAGCGGCCCCGCACCGGGGGTGCACGAGCAGTACTTC.

This clonotype was found a few times. The V and J genes are TRBV20-1 and TRBJ2-3, with 14 bases matching TRBD2. Per the germline V gene, CDR1 is DFQATT and CDR2 is SNEGSKA (reference sequence). The CDR3 is 17 residues long. Trimming removed 4 bases from V and 0 bases from J; junction bases left unmatched: 6. The CDR3: CSATGLAGGTSTDTQYF. DNA for the CDR3: TGCAGTGCTACCGGACTAGCGGGAGGTACTAGCACAGATACGCAGTATTTT.

In the case of this clonotype: An end of the junction differs from the germline gene, which may be a read error. The DNA for the CDR3 is TGTGCCAGCAGCCGGCCGGACAGCCCCTACGAGCACTACTTC. This sequence encodes CASSRPDSPYEHYF. This rearrangement joins TRBV5-4 to TRBJ2-7, with D possibly matching TRBD1 (6 bases). CDR3 length: 14 residues. Looked up from germline, CDR1 is SGHNT and CDR2 is YYREEE (reference sequence).

CDR3 residues: CASSPGREHGYTF. The CDR3 coding sequence is TGTGCCAGCAGTCCGGGACGGGAACATGGCTACACCTTC. The V gene is TRBV6-1, the J gene TRBJ1-2; D is perhaps TRBD1 (5 bases). The germline V gene has CDR1 MNHNS and CDR2 SASEGT. The V gene lost 5 bases and the J gene lost 6 bases, with 13 bases spanning the gap. This CDR3 has 13 amino acids.

This clonotype was recorded many times. This chain joins TRBV20-1 and TRBJ2-3, with D perhaps TRBD2 (5 bases). Germline V gives CDR1 DFQATT, CDR2 SNEGSKA (reference sequence). Trimming removed 3 bases from V and 0 bases from J, with 7 bases in between. CDR3 size: 13 residues. Here the CDR3 DNA reads TGCAGTGCTAGTTGGACTAGCACAGATACGCAGTATTTT. This sequence encodes CSASWTSTDTQYF.

This clonotype was seen a handful of times. The CDR3 bases are TGTGCCAGCAGCTTAGACTCGGGACAGGGGAACACTGAAGCTTTCTTT. Translating gives CASSLDSGQGNTEAFF. V and J are TRBV7-9 and TRBJ1-1; 9 bases fit TRBD1. V trimming: 1 base; J trimming: 1 base; junction bases outside the gene matches: 4. In germline, CDR1 is SEHNR, CDR2 FQNEAQ (reference sequence). The CDR3 extends over 16 amino acids.

This clonotype was counted ten times or more. The chain joins TRBV20-1 to TRBJ2-5; 9 bases agree with TRBD1. The trim removed 5 bases at V and 13 bases at J, leaving 11 bases unmatched. Germline loops: CDR1 DFQATT, CDR2 SNEGSKA (reference sequence). The CDR3 loop spans 12 amino acids. CDR3 sequence: CSAQMGQGIGYF. CDR3 in DNA: TGCAGTGCTCAAATGGGACAGGGCATAGGGTACTTC.

This clonotype was found many times. V gene TRBV4-2 combines with J gene TRBJ2-7; the D gene could be TRBD1 or TRBD2 (5 bases each). Trimming shortened V by 0 bases and J by 3 bases, and 12 bases separated the two germline ends. The CDR3 has 15 residues. CDR1 is LGHNA and CDR2 is YNFKEQ in the germline V gene. CDR3 DNA: TGTGCCAGCAGCCAAGATAGGACGGGGCACTACGAGCAGTACTTC. Protein sequence: CASSQDRTGHYEQYF.

This chain uses TRBV27 with TRBJ2-7; TRBD2 matches 15 bases. J lost 6 bases, V lost 2 bases, and 8 bases had no gene match. Germline lookup yields CDR1 MNHEY and CDR2 SMNVEV (reference sequence). The CDR3 covers 17 residues. In nucleotides, the CDR3 is TGTGCCAGCAGTTTAATGGTTCCGGGACTAGCGGGAGGCGAGCAGTACTTC. Amino acid sequence: CASSLMVPGLAGGEQYF.

The chain employs TRBV6-2 or TRBV6-3 and TRBJ2-5; no clear D. V dropped 4 bases and J dropped 2 bases, with 14 bases sitting between them. Germline assignment: CDR1 MNHEY and CDR2 SVGEGT. The CDR3 extends over 15 amino acids. CDR3 sequence reads: CASSSDVKRQETQYF. As DNA, the CDR3 is TGTGCCAGCAGTTCAGACGTTAAGAGGCAAGAGACCCAGTACTTC.

As to this clonotype: A much larger clone differs from this one at a single base, so this may be a read error. The rearrangement joins TRBV7-2 to TRBJ2-5; D is unclear. V lost 3 bases and J lost 5, with 10 bases in between. Germline values: CDR1 SGHTA, CDR2 FQGNSA. The CDR3 extends over 13 amino acids. This chain's CDR3 is CASSFDPGETQYF. DNA of the CDR3: TGTGCCAGCAGCTTCGACCCTGGGGAGACCCAGTACTTC.

This clonotype was seen a few times. The genes are TRBV9 and TRBJ2-1; 7 positions agree with TRBD2. The CDR3 length is 16 residues. Germline lookup yields CDR1 SGDLS and CDR2 YYNGEE. V was pared by 1 base and J by 1 base, with 5 bases of the junction left unmatched. The CDR3 DNA reads TGTGCCAGCAGCGTAATTCGGGAGGTGTCCTACAATGAGCAGTTCTTC. Translation: CASSVIREVSYNEQFF. Full variable domain (rest looked up from reference TRBV9 and TRBJ2-1): DSGVTQTPKHLITATGQRVTLRCSPRSGDLSVYWYQQSLDQGLQFLIQYYNGEERAKGNILERFSAQQFPDLHSELNLSSLELGDSALYFCASSVIREVSYNEQFFGPGTRLTVL.

This sequence joins TRBV20-1 and TRBJ2-3; D possibly corresponds to TRBD1 (6 bases). In germline, CDR1 is DFQATT, CDR2 SNEGSKA (reference sequence). CDR3 size: 13 residues. Trimming removed 1 base from V and 5 bases from J, with 10 bases in between. In nucleotides, the CDR3 is TGCAGTGCTAGAGGACAGGACATAGATACGCAGTATTTT. Residues: CSARGQDIDTQYF.

With respect to this clonotype: One junction end disagrees with the germline gene, perhaps due to a read error. The chain is built from TRBV10-3 and TRBJ1-1; 10 bases map to TRBD1. The V gene's germline CDR1 is ENHRY and CDR2 SYGVKD. This CDR3 has 15 amino acids. The CDR3 DNA is TGCGCCATCAGTGTTCCCGGGACAGGGGTCAGTGAAGTTTTCTTT. This encodes CAISVPGTGVSEVFF.

In its sample, this clonotype was seen a few times. This chain links TRBV9 with TRBJ1-1; weak D call: TRBD1 (6 bases). The V gene's germline CDR1 is SGDLS and CDR2 YYNGEE. V lost 2 bases and J lost 1, with 9 bases in between. The CDR3 length is 14 residues. The CDR3 reads CASSVTQGNTEAFF. Here the CDR3 DNA reads TGTGCCAGCAGCGTTACACAGGGGAACACTGAAGCTTTCTTT.

J is TRBJ1-1 and V is TRBV6-1; TRBD1 matches at 7 bases. After removal of 8 bases from V and 2 bases from J, the junction contained 5 bases not matched to a gene. CDR3 size: 13 residues. Germline V gene data show CDR1 as MNHNS and CDR2 as SASEGT. CDR3 DNA sequence: TGTGCCAGCGTTTGGACAGGCAACACTGAAGCTTTCTTT. Translation: CASVWTGNTEAFF.

This clonotype was observed a handful of times. This chain connects TRBV14 to TRBJ1-1; no definite D call. Trimming cost V 1 base and J 0 bases, with 12 bases left between them. Germline lookup yields CDR1 SGHDN and CDR2 FVKESK. The CDR3 has 16 amino acids. The CDR3 spells CASSQGILVMNTEAFF. In nucleotides, the CDR3 is TGTGCCAGCAGCCAAGGGATCTTAGTAATGAACACTGAAGCTTTCTTT.